The 22 T cell receptor beta chains reported below all come from one sample, sequenced in a study of blood T cell repertoires in COVID-19 (TCRdb year 2020). Receptor libraries were prepared by the immunoSEQ multiplex PCR assay. This immuneACCESS table, as held by TCRdb, lists in-frame sequences with V and J called but not all clones. Of the missing ones, under half trace to an unresolved V gene in checked studies; the others have no known cause. This sample gives 250,000 to 350,000 clones in total; less than 90% of them show up just once. The ten largest clones capture under 3.5% of the sample. Material: PBMCs or T cells enriched from blood (not recorded which). Receptors were obtained from a woman aged 45-59 years who had recovered from COVID-19.

The chain has TRBV6-5 and TRBJ2-7; 10 bases are a match to TRBD1. This CDR3 contains 15 residues. Germline assignment: CDR1 MNHEY and CDR2 SVGAGI. With V trimmed by 5 bases and J by 8 bases, 12 bases remained unmatched. The DNA of the CDR3 is TGTGCCAGCAGTATTGGCGCCGGGACAGGGGCCCAGCAGTACTTC. It encodes CASSIGAGTGAQQYF.

The V gene is TRBV25-1, the J gene TRBJ1-3; D is undetermined. Trimming stripped 1 base from V and 1 base from J, with 8 bases between. This CDR3 has 15 residues. Germline V gene sequence: CDR1 MGHDK, CDR2 SYGVNS. CDR3 in amino acids: CASSEFGMSGNTIYF. CDR3 nucleotide sequence: TGTGCCAGCAGTGAATTCGGGATGTCTGGAAACACCATATATTTT.

The rearrangement joins TRBV25-1 to TRBJ1-6; tentatively, D is TRBD1 (6 bases). Per germline, CDR1 MGHDK and CDR2 SYGVNS. This CDR3 is built from 15 residues. With 4 bases removed from V and 8 bases from J, the gap between germline ends came to 15 bases. The CDR3 DNA sequence: TGTGCCAGCAGTGCCGAGCGCAGGGGTTATTCACCCCTCCACTTT. Protein: CASSAERRGYSPLHF.

This clone came up a few times. The CDR3 DNA reads as TGTGCCAGTAGTCGGACAGACCCCTACCTACCCAATGAGCAGTTCTTC. Encoded protein: CASSRTDPYLPNEQFF. The chain recombines TRBV19 with TRBJ2-1; weak D call: TRBD1 (6 bases). The CDR3 is 16 amino acids. CDR1 is LNHDA, CDR2 SQIVND, per germline (reference sequence). With 5 bases removed from V and 6 bases from J, the gap between germline ends came to 20 bases.

The V gene is TRBV6-4, the J gene TRBJ2-2; possible D gene TRBD2, 6 bases. V lost 4 bases and J lost 5, with 8 bases in between. Germline V gene lookup returns CDR1 MRHNA and CDR2 SNTAGT. The CDR3 runs to 13 residues. DNA of the CDR3: TGTGCCAGCAGTGTGGAGGGTACCGGGGAGCTGTTTTTT. Protein product: CASSVEGTGELFF.

This sequence joins TRBV7-8 and TRBJ1-2; no reliable D call. Germline-derived CDR1 and CDR2 are SGHVS and FQNEAQ. V was trimmed by 5 bases and J by 4 bases, leaving 8 bases between them. This CDR3 region has 12 residues. CDR3 DNA: TGTGCCAGCAGCCCAAACAGCTATGGCTACACCTTC. This sequence encodes CASSPNSYGYTF.

CDR3 region: CASSDSGASYNEQFF. For the CDR3, the DNA is TGTGCCAGCAGTGATAGCGGGGCTTCCTACAATGAGCAGTTCTTC. The chain joins TRBV2 to TRBJ2-1, with 8 positions matching TRBD2. The CDR3 is 15 amino acids. The germline gives CDR1 SNHLY, CDR2 FYNNEI. Trimming cost V 3 bases and J 1 base; bases outside gene matches: 2.

The V and J genes are TRBV24-1 and TRBJ2-3; 10 bases line up with TRBD2. CDR3 length: 15 residues. Looked up from germline, CDR1 is KGHDR and CDR2 is SFDVKD. The V gene end was trimmed by 8 bases and the J gene end by 1 base; junction bases not matched to a gene: 5. CDR3 DNA sequence: TGTGCCACCAACCAAGGGACTAGCGGCACAGATACGCAGTATTTT. Encoded protein: CATNQGTSGTDTQYF.

The rearrangement links TRBV7-9 to TRBJ1-4; the match to TRBD1 covers 9 bases. The J segment lost 4 bases and the V segment lost 5 bases, leaving 5 bases of the junction unmatched. Germline lookup yields CDR1 SEHNR and CDR2 FQNEAQ (reference sequence). The CDR3 spans 15 residues. In DNA, the CDR3 is TGTGCCAGCAGCCCTCGACAGGGGGGTAATGAAAAACTGTTTTTT. It specifies CASSPRQGGNEKLFF.

The gene calls are TRBV30 and TRBJ2-5, with TRBD1 matching over 10 bases. The germline V gene has CDR1 GTSNPN and CDR2 SVGIG (reference sequence). J gave up 0 bases and V 3 bases, and 4 bases lay outside the gene matches. The CDR3 totals 15 residues. The CDR3 coding sequence is TGTGCCTGGAGAATGGGACAGGGGTACCAAGAGACCCAGTACTTC. Protein product: CAWRMGQGYQETQYF. Based on the CDR3 plus reference TRBV30 and TRBJ2-5, the full variable domain is SQTIHQWPATLVQPVGSPLSLECTVEGTSNPNLYWYRQAAGRGLQLLFYSVGIGQISSEVPQNLSASRPQDRQFILSSKKLLLSDSGFYLCAWRMGQGYQETQYFGPGTRLLVL.

The chain recombines TRBV6-2 or TRBV6-3 with TRBJ2-2, with 14 bases identical to TRBD2. The V segment lost 4 bases and the J segment 3 bases; nucleotides outside the gene matches: 10. The CDR3 is 19 residues long. Germline V gives CDR1 MNHEY, CDR2 SVGEGT. In DNA, the CDR3 is TGTGCCAGCAGTTCCAGGGGACTAGCGGGAGCCCCGGACACCGGGGAGCTGTTTTTT. Amino acids: CASSSRGLAGAPDTGELFF.

This sequence joins TRBV7-3 and TRBJ2-1, with 7 nucleotides matching TRBD2. CDR1 SGHTA and CDR2 FQGTGA come from the germline V gene. This CDR3 is built from 14 residues. Trimming removed 5 bases from V and 5 bases from J; junction bases left unmatched: 6. CDR3 protein: CASSPGTTNNEQFF. As DNA, the CDR3 is TGTGCCAGCAGCCCCGGGACTACCAACAATGAGCAGTTCTTC.

The J gene is TRBJ2-7, the V gene TRBV7-6; weak D call: TRBD1 (5 bases). This CDR3 has 14 residues. The ends were cut back, 1 base at V and 2 bases at J, with 9 bases in the middle. Germline CDR1 and CDR2: SGHVS and FNYEAQ. As DNA, the CDR3 is TGTGCCAGCAGCTTAGACCCAGGGACCTACGAGCAGTACTTC. Residues: CASSLDPGTYEQYF.

The chain combines TRBV4-2 with TRBJ1-2; D ambiguous. The V gene's germline CDR1 is LGHNA and CDR2 YNFKEQ. CDR3 size: 14 residues. V lost 0 bases, J lost 5 bases, and 10 bases lay in between. CDR3 loop: CASSQEFKKYGYTF. The CDR3 DNA is TGTGCCAGCAGCCAAGAATTCAAAAAATATGGCTACACCTTC.

The gene calls are TRBV28 and TRBJ1-6, with a weak D call TRBD1 (6 bases). V was pared by 5 bases and J by 2 bases, with 13 bases between. This CDR3 contains 16 residues. Germline V gene data show CDR1 as MDHEN and CDR2 as SYDVKM. The CDR3 coding sequence is TGTGCCAGCAGTCGGGGGGGGGCCCCCTATAATTCACCCCTCCACTTT. This codes for CASSRGGAPYNSPLHF.

The chain is built from TRBV7-8 and TRBJ2-5, with TRBD2 matching over 8 bases. The CDR3 consists of 15 residues. With V trimmed by 5 bases and J by 2 bases, 7 bases remained unmatched. Germline lookup yields CDR1 SGHVS and CDR2 FQNEAQ. This chain's CDR3 is CASSPSGGRQETQYF. In DNA form, the CDR3 reads TGTGCCAGCAGCCCGAGCGGGGGCCGACAAGAGACCCAGTACTTC.

V and J are TRBV27 and TRBJ1-5, with 8 bases that match TRBD1. The CDR3 covers 16 residues. Germline V gene sequence: CDR1 MNHEY, CDR2 SMNVEV (reference sequence). V shed 6 bases and J 0 bases; nucleotides not matched to a gene: 7. The CDR3: CASRAGTGYSNQPQHF. The CDR3 nucleotides read TGTGCCAGCAGAGCCGGGACAGGATATAGCAATCAGCCCCAGCATTTT.

The V gene is TRBV9, the J gene TRBJ2-3; perhaps TRBD2 as D (6 bases). Trimming left V 6 bases short and J 1 base short, with 12 bases between. Germline V CDR1 and CDR2: SGDLS, YYNGEE. This CDR3 region has 14 residues. CDR3 sequence (DNA): TGTGCCAGCAACGTTGGGACTGGCACAGATACGCAGTATTTT. Residues: CASNVGTGTDTQYF. Supplemented by reference TRBV9 and TRBJ2-3, the full variable domain reads DSGVTQTPKHLITATGQRVTLRCSPRSGDLSVYWYQQSLDQGLQFLIQYYNGEERAKGNILERFSAQQFPDLHSELNLSSLELGDSALYFCASNVGTGTDTQYFGPGTRLTVL.

The chain recombines TRBV9 with TRBJ1-1, with 8 nucleotides matching TRBD1. This CDR3 is built from 12 residues. The germline V gene encodes CDR1 SGDLS and CDR2 YYNGEE. Losses at the gene ends were 9 bases for V and 6 bases for J; bases not matched to a gene: 7. CDR3 sequence (DNA): TGTGCCACCGACAGGGGAGAACCTGAAGCTTTCTTT. It yields the protein CATDRGEPEAFF. Full variable domain (rest looked up from reference TRBV9 and TRBJ1-1): DSGVTQTPKHLITATGQRVTLRCSPRSGDLSVYWYQQSLDQGLQFLIQYYNGEERAKGNILERFSAQQFPDLHSELNLSSLELGDSALYFCATDRGEPEAFFGQGTRLTVV.

J is TRBJ2-2 and V is TRBV11-2, with TRBD2 identical over 13 bases. Per the germline V gene, CDR1 is SGHAT and CDR2 is FQNNGV. J lost 4 bases, V lost 8 bases, and 13 bases had no gene match. The CDR3 totals 18 residues. The CDR3 DNA reads TGTGCCAGCGCTTCCGGGACTAGCGGGATCCTTGGCACCGGGGAGCTGTTTTTT. Translated: CASASGTSGILGTGELFF.

The rearrangement uses TRBV29-1 and TRBJ1-2; maybe TRBD1 (6 bases). Trimming removed 7 bases at V and 4 bases at J, with 19 bases between. The CDR3 contains 14 residues. Germline CDR1 is SQVTM and CDR2 is ANQGSEA. Here the CDR3 reads CSATRQGTSYGYTF. The CDR3 DNA follows: TGCAGCGCCACCCGGCAGGGGACATCCTATGGCTACACCTTC.

V and J are TRBV29-1 and TRBJ2-7; 9 nucleotides line up with TRBD1. The CDR3 extends over 14 amino acids. Germline CDR1 is SQVTM and CDR2 is ANQGSEA. Trimming cost V 4 bases and J 2 bases; bases outside gene matches: 6. CDR3 in amino acids: CSVGPGQGTYEQYF. For the CDR3, the DNA is TGCAGCGTTGGCCCGGGACAGGGTACCTACGAGCAGTACTTC.